The 26 T cell receptor beta chains below all came from one sample that was sequenced in a study of blood T cell repertoires in COVID-19. The table came from immunoSEQ multiplex PCR; TCRdb's copy has only in-frame clones and leaves some out. The data hold about 62,000 clones, with more than 90% observed a single time. Sample: peripheral blood. The receptors were gathered from a human donor in a cohort sampled during active COVID-19.

V usage is TRBV2 and J usage is TRBJ1-4; the D is unclear. This CDR3 is built from 14 residues. Looked up from germline, CDR1 is SNHLY and CDR2 is FYNNEI. Trimming removed 6 bases from V and 8 bases from J, with 16 bases in between. This chain's CDR3 is CASSPRQTEEKLFF. The CDR3 bases are TGTGCCAGCAGCCCCAGGCAGACGGAAGAAAAACTGTTTTTT.

This clone was observed a single time. The chain combines TRBV6-6 with TRBJ2-7, with 7 nucleotides matching TRBD2. V lost 10 bases to trimming and J lost 3 bases; unmatched junction nucleotides: 9. The germline V gene encodes CDR1 MNHNY and CDR2 SVGAGI (reference sequence). This CDR3 spans 13 amino acids. CDR3 nucleotide sequence: TGTGCCACTGACGTGGGGACTAACTACGAGCAGTACTTC. This gives the protein CATDVGTNYEQYF.

This clone was detected a few times. The V gene is TRBV7-6, the J gene TRBJ1-6, with 9 bases matching TRBD1. CDR1 and CDR2 from the germline V gene are SGHVS and FNYEAQ. The CDR3 is 14 amino acids. V lost 5 bases and J lost 9; bases outside the gene matches: 5. The CDR3 region is CASSMGQGGSPLHF. The CDR3 DNA reads TGTGCCAGCAGCATGGGACAGGGAGGTTCACCCCTCCACTTT.

In DNA form, the CDR3 reads TGTGCCAGTAGTATGTACAGAACTGGAAACACCATATATTTT. The encoded protein is CASSMYRTGNTIYF. This chain links TRBV19 with TRBJ1-3; unclear D gene. The CDR3 covers 14 residues. Germline values: CDR1 LNHDA, CDR2 SQIVND (reference sequence). Trimming left V 3 bases short and J 2 bases short, with 8 bases between.

The CDR3 reads CASSIGTVSGNTIYF. CDR3 coding DNA: TGTGCCAGTAGTATCGGGACAGTCTCTGGAAACACCATATATTTT. The V and J genes are TRBV19 and TRBJ1-3; 7 positions agree with TRBD1. This CDR3 contains 15 residues. The germline V gene encodes CDR1 LNHDA and CDR2 SQIVND (reference sequence). V was pared by 3 bases and J by 0 bases, with 2 bases of the junction left unmatched.

The V gene is TRBV5-8, the J gene TRBJ1-4; no reliable D call. The length of the CDR3 is 15 residues. The V and J ends lost 0 bases and 2 bases respectively, with 8 bases between them. Germline V gene data show CDR1 as SGHTS and CDR2 as YDEGEE. DNA of the CDR3: TGTGCCAGCAGCTTGGCCCTCTCGACTAATGAAAAACTGTTTTTT. It codes for CASSLALSTNEKLFF.

CDR3: CASSQVGRGGETQYF. The CDR3 DNA follows: TGCGCCAGCAGCCAAGTAGGCAGGGGTGGGGAGACCCAGTACTTC. This chain links TRBV4-1 with TRBJ2-5; D is possibly TRBD1 (6 bases). CDR1 and CDR2 from the germline V gene are MGHRA and YSYEKL. V lost 1 base and J 5 bases, leaving 14 bases between the germline ends. The length of the CDR3 is 15 residues.

The rearrangement uses TRBV7-2 and TRBJ2-1; no clear D. Germline values: CDR1 SGHTA, CDR2 FQGNSA. The CDR3 length is 16 residues. Trimming stripped 3 bases from V and 3 bases from J, with 15 bases between. The CDR3 DNA reads as TGTGCCAGCAGCTTTCCGACTGTATACGTCTACAATGAGCAGTTCTTC. Its translation is CASSFPTVYVYNEQFF.

This clone was observed a handful of times. This chain links TRBV2 with TRBJ1-2; the match to TRBD1 covers 7 bases. Germline V gives CDR1 SNHLY, CDR2 FYNNEI. The CDR3 runs 13 residues. V lost 5 bases to trimming and J lost 6 bases; unmatched junction nucleotides: 6. The DNA for the CDR3 is TGTGCCAGCAGTACAGGGGATTATAATGGCTACACCTTC. This translates into CASSTGDYNGYTF.

The rearrangement joins TRBV4-1 to TRBJ2-3, with 15 bases fitting TRBD2. The CDR3 runs 19 residues. Germline CDR1 and CDR2: MGHRA and YSYEKL. Trimming removed 8 bases from V and 0 bases from J; junction bases left unmatched: 12. This CDR3 is CASHPGLAGGPTSTDTQYF. The DNA for the CDR3 is TGCGCCAGCCACCCTGGACTAGCGGGGGGGCCAACTAGCACAGATACGCAGTATTTT.

The V call is TRBV18, the J call TRBJ2-2; D is undetermined. The V end lost 1 base, the J end lost 1 base, and 4 bases lay between the germline ends. Germline V gives CDR1 KGHSH, CDR2 LQKENI. This CDR3 has 14 residues. The CDR3 reads CASSPLQNTGELFF. The CDR3 DNA sequence: TGTGCCAGCTCACCACTACAGAACACCGGGGAGCTGTTTTTT. The whole variable domain, filled in from reference TRBV18 and TRBJ2-2, reads NAGVMQNPRHLVRRRGQEARLRCSPMKGHSHVYWYRQLPEEGLKFMVYLQKENIIDESGMPKERFSAEFPKEGPSILRIQQVVRGDSAAYFCASSPLQNTGELFFGEGSRLTVL.

The chain uses TRBV4-2 and TRBJ2-3; maybe TRBD2 (7 bases). V gave up 3 bases and J gave up 2 bases, with 24 bases separating them. Germline CDR1 LGHNA, CDR2 YNFKEQ. This CDR3 has 19 residues. CDR3 region: CASSQTAGGGGSLTDTQYF. The DNA for the CDR3 is TGTGCCAGCAGCCAGACCGCTGGGGGCGGGGGCTCCCTCACAGATACGCAGTATTTT.

The chain joins TRBV7-2 to TRBJ2-7, with 7 bases identical to TRBD2. This CDR3 is built from 13 residues. Losses at the gene ends were 7 bases for V and 5 bases for J; bases not matched to a gene: 8. CDR1 and CDR2 (germline): SGHTA, FQGNSA. CDR3 DNA: TGTGCCAGCACCTCCGACAGCGGGAACGAGCAGTACTTC. Translating it yields CASTSDSGNEQYF.

The rearrangement links TRBV7-6 to TRBJ2-7; D is possibly TRBD1 (6 bases). The germline V and J ends were trimmed by 1 base and 6 bases, with 13 bases remaining between them. There are 14 residues in the CDR3. Germline V gene data show CDR1 as SGHVS and CDR2 as FNYEAQ. CDR3 nucleotides: TGTGCCAGCAGCTTAGAGGTACAGGGCAGCGAGCAGTACTTC. This gives the protein CASSLEVQGSEQYF.

The chain uses TRBV6-5 and TRBJ1-1; 10 bases match TRBD1. With V trimmed by 4 bases and J by 5 bases, 4 bases remained unmatched. Germline V gene lookup returns CDR1 MNHEY and CDR2 SVGAGI. The CDR3 covers 14 residues. CDR3 bases: TGTGCCAGCAGTTCCGACAGGGGGCGTACTGAAGCTTTCTTT. It encodes CASSSDRGRTEAFF.

This chain links TRBV7-9 with TRBJ2-2; D is uncertain. The length of the CDR3 is 13 residues. The germline V gene encodes CDR1 SEHNR and CDR2 FQNEAQ (reference sequence). Trimming removed 1 base at V and 7 bases at J, with 7 bases between. The CDR3 DNA reads as TGTGCCAGCAGCTTAGTATCTCGCGGGGAGCTGTTTTTT. Protein: CASSLVSRGELFF. The full variable domain, in which reference TRBV7-9 and TRBJ2-2 provide the parts outside the CDR3, is DTGVSQNPRHKITKRGQNVTFRCDPISEHNRLYWYRQTLGQGPEFLTYFQNEAQLEKSRLLSDRFSAERPKGSFSTLEIQRTEQGDSAMYLCASSLVSRGELFFGEGSRLTVL.

V gene TRBV5-6 combines with J gene TRBJ2-3; TRBD1 matches at 10 bases. The germline gives CDR1 SGHDT, CDR2 YYEEEE. The CDR3 consists of 15 residues. J was trimmed by 2 bases and V by 4 bases; bases with no gene match: 4. The CDR3 nucleotides read TGTGCCAGCAGCACCGGGACAGGGGCCACAGATACGCAGTATTTT. This translates into CASSTGTGATDTQYF. The variable domain in full, completed from reference TRBV5-6 and TRBJ2-3, reads DAGVTQSPTHLIKTRGQQVTLRCSPKSGHDTVSWYQQALGQGPQFIFQYYEEEERQRGNFPDRFSGHQFPNYSSELNVNALLLGDSALYLCASSTGTGATDTQYFGPGTRLTVL.

This CDR3 reads CASSLEAGGYNEQFF. The CDR3 DNA follows: TGTGCCAGCAGCTTGGAAGCGGGGGGTTACAATGAGCAGTTCTTC. V and J are TRBV5-8 and TRBJ2-1; 9 bases are a match to TRBD2. Germline lookup yields CDR1 SGHTS and CDR2 YDEGEE. V dropped 0 bases and J dropped 4; count of bases not matched to a gene: 2. The CDR3 covers 15 residues.

The chain joins TRBV19 to TRBJ2-1; 8 bases fit TRBD2. Looked up from germline, CDR1 is LNHDA and CDR2 is SQIVND (reference sequence). V lost 8 bases, J lost 8 bases, and 14 bases stayed unmatched. The CDR3 is 15 amino acids. DNA of the CDR3: TGTGCCAGTGGCCCCCGGACTAGCCTGTTTGATGAGCAGTTCTTC. It codes for CASGPRTSLFDEQFF. Looking up the rest from reference TRBV19 and TRBJ2-1 gives the full variable domain: DGGITQSPKYLFRKEGQNVTLSCEQNLNHDAMYWYRQDPGQGLRLIYYSQIVNDFQKGDIAEGYSVSREKKESFPLTVTSAQKNPTAFYLCASGPRTSLFDEQFFGPGTRLTVL.

On this clone itself: The germline gene is not matched at one end of the junction; a read error may be the cause. The sample holds other DNA sequences that translate to the same CDR3. The chain's CDR3 is CASSFAVTNEAFF. In nucleotides, the CDR3 is TGTGCCAGTAGTTTTGCGGTAACCAATGAAGCTTTCTTT. The J gene is TRBJ1-1, the V gene TRBV27; D is uncertain. Per the germline V gene, CDR1 is MNHEY and CDR2 is SMNVEV (reference sequence). The CDR3 runs to 13 residues.

The chain has TRBV7-9 and TRBJ2-3; unclear D gene. Germline assignment: CDR1 SEHNR and CDR2 FQNEAQ (reference sequence). With 1 base removed from V and 4 bases from J, the gap between germline ends came to 9 bases. This CDR3 is 14 amino acids long. The CDR3 region is CASSLGPAADTQYF. The CDR3 DNA sequence: TGTGCCAGCAGCTTAGGACCGGCGGCAGATACGCAGTATTTT.

The chain links TRBV20-1 to TRBJ1-5, with D perhaps matching TRBD1 (6 bases). Per germline, CDR1 DFQATT and CDR2 SNEGSKA (reference sequence). The CDR3 has 13 residues. The V end lost 3 bases, the J end lost 7 bases, and 13 bases lay between the germline ends. CDR3 nucleotide sequence: TGCAGTGCTAGTAGGCCAGGGGACCAGCCCCAGCATTTT. This sequence encodes CSASRPGDQPQHF.

The chain is built from TRBV9 and TRBJ1-3; TRBD1 matches 7 bases. CDR3 length: 18 amino acids. Germline V gene sequence: CDR1 SGDLS, CDR2 YYNGEE. Trimming removed 0 bases from V and 4 bases from J; junction bases left unmatched: 13. Here the CDR3 reads CASSVGANRGVRGNTIYF. CDR3 nucleotide sequence: TGTGCCAGCAGCGTAGGGGCTAACAGGGGAGTGAGAGGAAACACCATATATTTT. The whole variable domain, filled in from reference TRBV9 and TRBJ1-3, reads DSGVTQTPKHLITATGQRVTLRCSPRSGDLSVYWYQQSLDQGLQFLIQYYNGEERAKGNILERFSAQQFPDLHSELNLSSLELGDSALYFCASSVGANRGVRGNTIYFGEGSWLTVV.

The chain couples TRBV19 to TRBJ2-7, with D perhaps TRBD1 (6 bases). Germline lookup yields CDR1 LNHDA and CDR2 SQIVND (reference sequence). This CDR3 has 18 amino acids. The CDR3 DNA reads TGTGCTAAACACAGGGTTTCTCCACTCTCTCGGACGGACGACGAGCAGTACTTC. It specifies CAKHRVSPLSRTDDEQYF. Based on the CDR3 plus reference TRBV19 and TRBJ2-7, the full variable domain is DGGITQSPKYLFRKEGQNVTLSCEQNLNHDAMYWYRQDPGQGLRLIYYSQIVNDFQKGDIAEGYSVSREKKESFPLTVTSAQKNPTAFYLCAKHRVSPLSRTDDEQYFGPGTRLTVT.

This clone came up once. CDR3: CASSHRANTGELFF. The CDR3 DNA reads TGTGCCAGCAGCCACCGCGCGAACACCGGGGAGCTGTTTTTT. The J gene is TRBJ2-2, the V gene TRBV3-1 (or the pseudogene TRBV3-2); D gene unclear. Deletions cut 3 bases from V and 0 bases from J, with 5 bases between. The CDR3 extends over 14 amino acids. Looked up from germline, CDR1 is LGHDT and CDR2 is YNNKEL (reference sequence).

The rearrangement links TRBV4-1 to TRBJ2-2; D might be TRBD2 (6 bases). The length of the CDR3 is 13 residues. V was trimmed by 2 bases and J by 6 bases, leaving 7 bases between them. CDR1 and CDR2 (germline): MGHRA, YSYEKL. The CDR3 DNA follows: TGCGCCAGCAGCCAAAGGAGGGCCGGGGAGCTGTTTTTT. Translation gives CASSQRRAGELFF.